What follows are 30 T cell receptor beta chains derived from one specimen sequenced in a study of OX40 agonist ivuxolimab in advanced cancers. The protocol was immunoSEQ multiplex PCR, while the TCRdb copy is restricted to in-frame clones and leaves out a portion. Found here are 90,000 or so clones, 92% of them singletons; the top ten hold around 3.5%. The source material was CD4+ or CD8+ T cells sorted from blood, sampled in a trial of the OX40 agonist ivuxolimab. Source of these receptors: an adult with an advanced solid tumor such as melanoma, head and neck, liver or kidney cancer.

The J gene is TRBJ2-7, the V gene TRBV25-1, with 10 bases fitting TRBD1. The V and J ends lost 10 bases and 8 bases, in that order; junction bases with no gene match: 11. Germline CDR1 MGHDK, CDR2 SYGVNS. The CDR3 totals 13 residues. The CDR3 here is CATHRQGATKQYF. The CDR3 DNA reads TGTGCCACCCACCGACAGGGGGCGACGAAGCAGTACTTC.

This chain uses TRBV11-2 with TRBJ2-7; the D gene could be TRBD1 or TRBD2 (5 bases each). Trimming pared 4 bases from V and 6 bases from J, leaving 10 bases between. This CDR3 contains 12 residues. Per germline, CDR1 SGHAT and CDR2 FQNNGV. The CDR3, as DNA: TGTGCCAGCAGCTCGGGACCTTCCGAGCAGTACTTC. It encodes CASSSGPSEQYF. Variable domain in full (rest from reference TRBV11-2 and TRBJ2-7): EAGVAQSPRYKIIEKRQSVAFWCNPISGHATLYWYQQILGQGPKLLIQFQNNGVVDDSQLPKDRFSAERLKGVDSTLKIQPAKLEDSAVYLCASSSGPSEQYFGPGTRLTVT.

This clone was detected only once. The V call is TRBV5-6, the J call TRBJ1-1; D is perhaps TRBD1 (5 bases). Trimming cost V 4 bases and J 6 bases, with 16 bases left between them. CDR3 length: 14 residues. The germline V gene encodes CDR1 SGHDT and CDR2 YYEEEE. CDR3 sequence reads: CASSRPMGDAEAFF. In DNA, the CDR3 is TGTGCCAGCAGCCGCCCAATGGGGGACGCTGAAGCTTTCTTT.

CDR3 in DNA: TGTGCCAGTAGTATATGGGGGGCGGAGACCCAGTACTTC. It translates to CASSIWGAETQYF. The chain uses TRBV19 and TRBJ2-5; D could derive from TRBD1 or TRBD2 (6 bases each). Trimming took off 2 bases at V and 5 bases at J, with 9 bases between the two ends. The CDR3 is 13 amino acids. CDR1 and CDR2 (germline): LNHDA, SQIVND (reference sequence).

This clone was seen once. This chain links TRBV29-1 with TRBJ1-3; D gene ambiguous. There are 10 residues in the CDR3. Germline loops: CDR1 SQVTM, CDR2 ANQGSEA. The ends were cut back, 4 bases at V and 8 bases at J, with 6 bases in the middle. The DNA for the CDR3 is TGCAGCGTTGTGTGGGACACCATATATTTT. Protein: CSVVWDTIYF.

The chain has TRBV5-6 and TRBJ2-7; tentative D call: TRBD1 (6 bases). The CDR3 spans 15 residues. Germline lookup yields CDR1 SGHDT and CDR2 YYEEEE. V lost 0 bases and J lost 0, with 10 bases in between. The CDR3 spells CASSLGGPSSYEQYF. In nucleotides, the CDR3 is TGTGCCAGCAGCTTGGGGGGGCCTAGCTCCTACGAGCAGTACTTC.

J is TRBJ2-5 and V is TRBV9; D remains unclear. The J call may be incorrect, as the DNA end agrees better with TRBJ2-7. CDR3 length: 14 amino acids. CDR1 is SGDLS and CDR2 is YYNGEE in the germline V gene. CDR3 sequence (DNA): TGTGCCAGCAGCGTAGCTACGGGCGGATACGAGCAGTACTTC. Translating it yields CASSVATGGYEQYF.

The chain joins TRBV30 to TRBJ2-1; a possible D gene is TRBD2 (5 bases). The V and J ends lost 6 bases and 6 bases respectively, with 12 bases between them. The CDR3 spans 12 residues. CDR1 GTSNPN and CDR2 SVGIG come from the germline V gene (reference sequence). The CDR3 reads CACIPSTNEQFF. CDR3 nucleotide sequence: TGTGCCTGTATTCCTAGCACCAATGAGCAGTTCTTC. Looking up the rest from reference TRBV30 and TRBJ2-1 gives the full variable domain: SQTIHQWPATLVQPVGSPLSLECTVEGTSNPNLYWYRQAAGRGLQLLFYSVGIGQISSEVPQNLSASRPQDRQFILSSKKLLLSDSGFYLCACIPSTNEQFFGPGTRLTVL.

The genes are TRBV6-1 and TRBJ2-7, with D unresolved. Germline-derived CDR1 and CDR2 are MNHNS and SASEGT. The CDR3 totals 13 residues. The germline V and J ends were trimmed by 3 bases and 2 bases, with 8 bases remaining between them. The CDR3 DNA reads as TGTGCCAGCAGTGACTCCCTAGCCTACGAGCAGTACTTC. Residues: CASSDSLAYEQYF.

V and J are TRBV27 and TRBJ2-2; D is undetermined. Per germline, CDR1 MNHEY and CDR2 SMNVEV (reference sequence). This CDR3 spans 12 amino acids. The germline V and J ends were trimmed by 1 base and 7 bases, with 4 bases remaining between them. CDR3 in amino acids: CASSLYGGELFF. The CDR3 DNA is TGTGCCAGCAGTTTATATGGCGGGGAGCTGTTTTTT.

A few counts support this clone. This sequence joins TRBV2 and TRBJ2-7; D unresolved. Germline values: CDR1 SNHLY, CDR2 FYNNEI. Trimming left V 8 bases short and J 6 bases short, with 14 bases between. The length of the CDR3 is 12 residues. The CDR3 coding sequence is TGTGCCAGCGGCCTCCCGTTGGCCGAGCAGTACTTC. It is translated as CASGLPLAEQYF. The complete variable domain, with remaining parts taken from reference TRBV2 and TRBJ2-7, reads EPEVTQTPSHQVTQMGQEVILRCVPISNHLYFYWYRQILGQKVEFLVSFYNNEISEKSEIFDDQFSVERPDGSNFTLKIRSTKLEDSAMYFCASGLPLAEQYFGPGTRLTVT.

This clone was observed a single time. The chain joins TRBV19 to TRBJ1-5; D unresolved. There are 14 residues in the CDR3. V lost 6 bases, J lost 7 bases, and 16 bases lay in between. Germline CDR1 LNHDA, CDR2 SQIVND (reference sequence). CDR3 in DNA: TGTGCCAGTAGCCACCCAACAGCAAACCAGCCCCAGCATTTT. Protein product: CASSHPTANQPQHF. The complete variable domain, with remaining parts taken from reference TRBV19 and TRBJ1-5, reads DGGITQSPKYLFRKEGQNVTLSCEQNLNHDAMYWYRQDPGQGLRLIYYSQIVNDFQKGDIAEGYSVSREKKESFPLTVTSAQKNPTAFYLCASSHPTANQPQHFGDGTRLSIL.

Here the CDR3 DNA reads TGTGCCAGCAGCTTATTCCGGGACAGCCGTCCTACCGAGCAGTACTTC. Its translation: CASSLFRDSRPTEQYF. This chain joins TRBV7-2 and TRBJ2-7; TRBD1 agrees at 7 bases. Losses at the gene ends were 2 bases for V and 6 bases for J; bases not matched to a gene: 13. The CDR3 consists of 16 residues. CDR1 and CDR2 from the germline V gene are SGHTA and FQGNSA.

The table lists this clone with a count of one. The rearrangement links TRBV7-2 to TRBJ1-5; the D gene is possibly TRBD1 (5 bases). The CDR3 loop spans 14 amino acids. Germline V gene sequence: CDR1 SGHTA, CDR2 FQGNSA. V shed 5 bases and J shed 5 bases, with 13 bases lying between them. The CDR3 bases are TGTGCCAGCAGCCTAGACGCGGGGCATCAGCCCCAGCATTTT. Translating it yields CASSLDAGHQPQHF.

The chain carries TRBV14 and TRBJ2-3, with unresolved D. The CDR3 has 13 amino acids. Germline CDR1 reads SGHDN; CDR2 reads FVKESK. Trimming cost V 1 base and J 2 bases, with 4 bases left between them. The CDR3 DNA reads as TGTGCCAGCAGCCAAGGCTCCACAGATACGCAGTATTTT. It yields the protein CASSQGSTDTQYF.

This chain joins TRBV29-1 and TRBJ2-1; tentative D call: TRBD1 (5 bases). The V gene lost 3 bases and the J gene lost 0 bases, with 9 bases spanning the gap. The CDR3 length is 14 residues. Germline assignment: CDR1 SQVTM and CDR2 ANQGSEA. The DNA of the CDR3 is TGCAGCGTTGACGGACAAAGCTCCTACAATGAGCAGTTCTTC. It yields the protein CSVDGQSSYNEQFF.

The rearrangement links TRBV6-6 to TRBJ1-2, with D maybe TRBD1 (5 bases). The CDR3 runs to 13 residues. CDR1 and CDR2 from the germline V gene are MNHNY and SVGAGI (reference sequence). V lost 8 bases and J lost 3, with 13 bases in between. The CDR3 loop reads CASGWDGHYGYTF. The CDR3 nucleotides are TGTGCCAGCGGCTGGGACGGCCACTATGGCTACACCTTC.

The chain recombines TRBV6-1 with TRBJ1-2; 9 nucleotides line up with TRBD1. V lost 2 bases, J lost 8 bases, and 9 bases stayed unmatched. Germline V CDR1 and CDR2: MNHNS, SASEGT. This CDR3 contains 15 residues. CDR3 sequence (DNA): TGTGCCAGCAGTGAAAGTGGGACAGGGAGATGGGGCTACACCTTC. Amino acid sequence: CASSESGTGRWGYTF.

This sequence joins TRBV28 and TRBJ1-5; D might be TRBD1 (5 bases). V gave up 2 bases and J gave up 5 bases, with 10 bases separating them. This CDR3 region has 14 residues. Germline lookup yields CDR1 MDHEN and CDR2 SYDVKM. Here the CDR3 reads CASSLAGTDQPQHF. DNA of the CDR3: TGTGCCAGCAGTTTAGCCGGGACGGATCAGCCCCAGCATTTT.

J is TRBJ2-7 and V is TRBV13; the D is unclear. V gave up 0 bases and J gave up 7 bases, with 13 bases separating them. This CDR3 comprises 14 residues. Per the germline V gene, CDR1 is PRHDT and CDR2 is FYEKMQ (reference sequence). DNA of the CDR3: TGTGCCAGCAGCTTAGGCCTAACGATTGAAGAGCAGTACTTC. Residues: CASSLGLTIEEQYF.

The DNA of the CDR3 is TGTGCCAGCAGCCCTAGCCTGGGTCAGCCCCAGCATTTT. Protein sequence: CASSPSLGQPQHF. The chain couples TRBV7-6 to TRBJ1-5, with D unclear. The CDR3 extends over 13 amino acids. Germline values: CDR1 SGHVS, CDR2 FNYEAQ. V lost 5 bases and J lost 6, with 11 bases in between.

CDR3 protein: CASSFATGERDEQYF. DNA for the CDR3: TGTGCCAGCAGCTTTGCGACAGGGGAAAGGGACGAGCAGTACTTC. This chain joins TRBV13 and TRBJ2-7; 8 nucleotides align to TRBD1. V lost 3 bases to trimming and J lost 5 bases; unmatched junction nucleotides: 9. Germline V lookup: CDR1 PRHDT, CDR2 FYEKMQ (reference sequence). CDR3 size: 15 residues.

This chain uses TRBV19 with TRBJ2-5, with D unclear. Germline V lookup: CDR1 LNHDA, CDR2 SQIVND (reference sequence). Trimming shortened V by 3 bases and J by 5 bases, and 7 bases separated the two germline ends. The CDR3 length is 12 residues. The CDR3 DNA follows: TGTGCCAGTAGTATGTCGTGGGAGACCCAGTACTTC. It is translated as CASSMSWETQYF.

The J gene is TRBJ1-1, the V gene TRBV19, with D maybe TRBD1 (6 bases). The CDR3 is 14 amino acids. V was cut by 7 bases and J by 4 bases, with 16 bases left in between. CDR1 and CDR2 (germline): LNHDA, SQIVND (reference sequence). The CDR3 DNA sequence: TGTGCCAGTACCTGGGGAGGGGGTTTCACTGAAGCTTTCTTT. It specifies CASTWGGGFTEAFF.

The genes are TRBV5-6 and TRBJ2-3; tentative D call: TRBD2 (6 bases). V was shortened by 4 bases and J by 1 base, with 13 bases between the two germline ends. The CDR3 runs 15 residues. Looked up from germline, CDR1 is SGHDT and CDR2 is YYEEEE. The CDR3 loop is CASSPGLLGTDTQYF. The CDR3 DNA follows: TGTGCCAGCAGCCCGGGACTTCTAGGCACAGATACGCAGTATTTT.

The chain is built from TRBV25-1 and TRBJ1-4, with D uncertain. The CDR3 has 13 amino acids. Germline-derived CDR1 and CDR2 are MGHDK and SYGVNS. V lost 5 bases to trimming and J lost 7 bases, with 11 bases between them. For the CDR3, the DNA is TGTGCCAGCAGTACCTACAGAAGTGAAAAACTGTTTTTT. This encodes CASSTYRSEKLFF.

Written as DNA, the CDR3 is TGTGCCAGCAGTTCACAACCGGGCTACGAGCAGTACTTC. It codes for CASSSQPGYEQYF. V usage is TRBV27 and J usage is TRBJ2-7; D is uncertain. Per the germline V gene, CDR1 is MNHEY and CDR2 is SMNVEV (reference sequence). The CDR3 loop spans 13 amino acids. V was shortened by 4 bases and J by 3 bases, with 10 bases between the two germline ends.

This clone was seen more than once but under ten times. V usage is TRBV15 and J usage is TRBJ2-7; D assignment may be TRBD1 or TRBD2 (6 bases each). The V gene lost 4 bases and the J gene lost 2 bases, with 15 bases spanning the gap. The CDR3 has 15 amino acids. Germline assignment: CDR1 LNHNV and CDR2 YYDKDF (reference sequence). CDR3 nucleotide sequence: TGTGCCACCAGCACAGAGGGGGGCTTACCCTACGAGCAGTACTTC. As protein: CATSTEGGLPYEQYF.

The chain combines TRBV27 with TRBJ1-2; 8 bases are a match to TRBD1. The germline V gene encodes CDR1 MNHEY and CDR2 SMNVEV (reference sequence). Germline trimming cut 6 bases from V and 4 bases from J; bases unmatched to any gene: 10. The CDR3 is 15 amino acids. CDR3 in DNA: TGTGCCAGCAGCCTCCTCCCCCAGGGGGCCTATGGCTACACCTTC. Its protein product is CASSLLPQGAYGYTF.

This chain's CDR3 is CASSLTGELPYEQYF. The CDR3 DNA reads TGTGCCAGCAGCTTGACAGGGGAGCTACCCTACGAGCAGTACTTC. The rearrangement links TRBV5-4 to TRBJ2-7, with 7 bases lining up with TRBD1. Germline CDR1 SGHNT, CDR2 YYREEE (reference sequence). CDR3 length: 15 amino acids. J lost 2 bases, V lost 1 base, and 6 bases had no gene match.